A selection of T cell receptor beta chains follows, all from one sample in a study of cytomegalovirus exposure and HLA in healthy donors. Profiled with immunoSEQ multiplex PCR; TCRdb holds only in-frame clones, not every one. There are about 92,000 clones in the sample; around four fifths occur only once, and 5.6% lies in the top ten. Sequencing was performed on PBMCs. The receptor set was obtained from a young woman in good health and CMV-seropositive. The CDR3 runs from the conserved cysteine through the conserved F or W. A D gene is named only where the DNA matches it firmly. Clone size, where shown, is once, few, many, or a class for clones that have expanded.

j_gene: TRBJ2-2; abundance: -; d_gene: TRBD1; v_gene: TRBV7-8; CDR3aa: CASSLGDRNTGELFF; CDR3nt: TGTGCCAGCAGCTTAGGGGACAGAAACACCGGGGAGCTGTTTTTT
j_gene: TRBJ1-3; abundance: -; d_gene: -; v_gene: TRBV11-2; CDR3aa: CASSPDISGNTIYF; CDR3nt: TGTGCCAGCAGCCCAGACATCTCTGGAAACACCATATATTTT
j_gene: TRBJ2-1; abundance: -; d_gene: -; v_gene: TRBV7-9; CDR3aa: CASSLESEQFF; CDR3nt: TGTGCCAGCAGCTTAGAGAGTGAGCAGTTCTTC
j_gene: TRBJ1-1; abundance: -; d_gene: -; v_gene: TRBV5-6; CDR3aa: CAISLSYGARGGTTEAFF; CDR3nt: TGTGCCATCAGCCTGTCCTATGGGGCGCGCGGGGGGACCACTGAAGCTTTCTTT
j_gene: TRBJ1-1; abundance: once; d_gene: -; v_gene: TRBV11-2; CDR3aa: CASSPSRDKGTEAFF; CDR3nt: TGTGCCAGCAGCCCCAGCCGCGACAAAGGTACTGAAGCTTTCTTT
j_gene: TRBJ2-5; abundance: -; d_gene: TRBD1; v_gene: TRBV19; CDR3aa: CASSPQRDRGIPQYF; CDR3nt: TGTGCCAGTAGTCCCCAGAGGGACAGGGGAATACCCCAGTACTTC
j_gene: TRBJ1-5; abundance: -; d_gene: -; v_gene: TRBV6-5; CDR3aa: CASRHSNQPQHF; CDR3nt: TGTGCCAGCAGACATAGCAATCAGCCCCAGCATTTT
j_gene: TRBJ1-1; abundance: -; d_gene: -; v_gene: TRBV6-1; CDR3aa: CASSQHRNTEAFF; CDR3nt: TGTGCCAGCAGCCAACACCGGAACACTGAAGCTTTCTTT
j_gene: TRBJ1-1; abundance: -; d_gene: -; v_gene: TRBV5-8; CDR3aa: CASSLGQGGAEAFF; CDR3nt: TGTGCCAGCAGCTTGGGGCAGGGAGGGGCTGAAGCTTTCTTT
j_gene: TRBJ1-1; abundance: -; d_gene: -; v_gene: TRBV5-1; CDR3aa: CASSLQGTEAFF; CDR3nt: TGCGCCAGCAGCCTACAGGGCACTGAAGCTTTCTTT
j_gene: TRBJ1-4; abundance: -; d_gene: TRBD1; v_gene: TRBV6-1; CDR3aa: CASSETPGQGTDKLFF; CDR3nt: TGTGCCAGCAGTGAAACCCCGGGACAGGGGACGGATAAACTGTTTTTT
j_gene: TRBJ2-1; abundance: -; d_gene: TRBD2; v_gene: TRBV6-5; CDR3aa: CASSRAGVTYNEQFF; CDR3nt: TGTGCCAGTAGTAGAGCGGGAGTGACCTACAATGAGCAGTTCTTC
j_gene: TRBJ2-5; abundance: -; d_gene: TRBD1; v_gene: TRBV25-1; CDR3aa: CASSDVQGEETQYF; CDR3nt: TGTGCCAGCAGTGACGTGCAGGGGGAAGAGACCCAGTACTTC
j_gene: TRBJ1-4; abundance: -; d_gene: -; v_gene: TRBV30; CDR3aa: CAWSVKRGDEKLFF; CDR3nt: TGTGCCTGGAGTGTAAAGCGGGGCGATGAAAAACTGTTTTTT
j_gene: TRBJ2-2; abundance: -; d_gene: -; v_gene: TRBV7-7; CDR3aa: CASSPRGRNTGELFF; CDR3nt: TGTGCTAGCAGCCCGCGGGGAAGGAACACCGGGGAGCTGTTTTTT
j_gene: TRBJ2-7; abundance: once; d_gene: -; v_gene: TRBV18; CDR3aa: CASSPTQGSTYEQYF; CDR3nt: TGTGCCAGCTCACCGACACAGGGTTCCACCTACGAGCAGTACTTC
j_gene: TRBJ1-2; abundance: -; d_gene: -; v_gene: TRBV29-1; CDR3aa: CSTRTANYGYTF; CDR3nt: TGCAGCACCAGGACAGCAAACTATGGCTACACCTTC
j_gene: TRBJ2-2; abundance: -; d_gene: TRBD2; v_gene: TRBV28; CDR3aa: CASRGLARTGELFF; CDR3nt: TGTGCCAGCAGGGGACTAGCGCGCACCGGGGAGCTGTTTTTT
j_gene: TRBJ2-7; abundance: -; d_gene: -; v_gene: TRBV4-1; CDR3aa: CASSQVDRQLYEQYF; CDR3nt: TGCGCCAGCAGCCAAGTAGACAGACAACTTTACGAGCAGTACTTC
j_gene: TRBJ2-7; abundance: -; d_gene: -; v_gene: TRBV20-1; CDR3aa: CSANRDTVQYF; CDR3nt: TGCAGTGCAAACAGGGATACGGTGCAGTACTTC
j_gene: TRBJ1-5; abundance: -; d_gene: TRBD1; v_gene: TRBV28; CDR3aa: CASSPRVTGFGQPQHF; CDR3nt: TGTGCCAGCAGCCCCCGGGTGACAGGGTTCGGTCAGCCCCAGCATTTT
j_gene: TRBJ2-7; abundance: -; d_gene: -; v_gene: TRBV5-6; CDR3aa: CASSADGSSYEQYF; CDR3nt: TGTGCCAGCAGCGCGGACGGGAGCTCCTACGAGCAGTACTTC
j_gene: TRBJ1-5; abundance: -; d_gene: -; v_gene: TRBV7-2; CDR3aa: CASSWGGGWRGQPQHF; CDR3nt: TGTGCCAGCAGCTGGGGCGGGGGGTGGCGGGGTCAGCCCCAGCATTTT
j_gene: TRBJ1-1; abundance: few; d_gene: -; v_gene: TRBV6-5; CDR3aa: CASSYGSRSTEAFF; CDR3nt: TGTGCCAGCAGTTATGGTTCTCGGAGCACTGAAGCTTTCTTT
j_gene: TRBJ1-1; abundance: -; d_gene: -; v_gene: TRBV2; CDR3aa: CASTRDTEAFF; CDR3nt: TGTGCCAGCACCCGAGACACTGAAGCTTTCTTT
j_gene: TRBJ2-1; abundance: -; d_gene: TRBD2; v_gene: TRBV6-5; CDR3aa: CASSRGLAAYNEQFF; CDR3nt: TGTGCCAGCAGTCGGGGACTAGCGGCCTACAATGAGCAGTTCTTC
j_gene: TRBJ1-1; abundance: few; d_gene: -; v_gene: TRBV7-9; CDR3aa: CASSSRQALNTEAFF; CDR3nt: TGTGCCAGCAGCTCCCGACAGGCGCTGAACACTGAAGCTTTCTTT
j_gene: TRBJ2-7; abundance: once; d_gene: TRBD1; v_gene: TRBV18; CDR3aa: CASSTGTGYEQYF; CDR3nt: TGTGCCAGCTCAACGGGGACAGGCTACGAGCAGTACTTC
j_gene: TRBJ2-5; abundance: -; d_gene: TRBD1; v_gene: TRBV5-1; CDR3aa: CASSAGQGTAQYF; CDR3nt: TGCGCCAGCAGCGCTGGACAGGGGACGGCCCAGTACTTC
j_gene: TRBJ2-3; abundance: -; d_gene: TRBD2; v_gene: TRBV5-1; CDR3aa: CASSLLSGGSRTDTQYF; CDR3nt: TGCGCCAGCAGCCTACTCTCGGGCGGGAGCCGCACAGATACGCAGTATTTT
j_gene: TRBJ2-6; abundance: -; d_gene: -; v_gene: TRBV11-2; CDR3aa: CASSLRGIAGANVLTF; CDR3nt: TGTGCCAGCAGCTTAAGGGGGATCGCTGGGGCCAACGTCCTGACTTTC